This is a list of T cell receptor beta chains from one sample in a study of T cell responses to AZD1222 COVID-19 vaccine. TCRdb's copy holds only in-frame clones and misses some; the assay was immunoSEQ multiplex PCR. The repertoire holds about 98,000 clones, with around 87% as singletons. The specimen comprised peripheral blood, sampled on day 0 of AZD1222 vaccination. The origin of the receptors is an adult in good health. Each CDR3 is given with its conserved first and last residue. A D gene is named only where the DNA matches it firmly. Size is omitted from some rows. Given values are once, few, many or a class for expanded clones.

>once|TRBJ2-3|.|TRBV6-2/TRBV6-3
CASSYRGRAAIDTQYF
TGTGCCAGCAGTTACCGCGGTCGGGCGGCCATAGATACGCAGTATTTT
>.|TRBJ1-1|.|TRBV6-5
CASSYSRDEAFF
TGTGCCAGCAGTTACTCGCGCGATGAAGCTTTCTTT
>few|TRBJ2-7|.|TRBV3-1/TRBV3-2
CASSQEDEQYF
TGTGCCAGCAGCCAAGAAGACGAGCAGTACTTC
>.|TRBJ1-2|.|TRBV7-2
CASSLEGSPPGYTF
TGTGCCAGCAGCTTAGAGGGCAGCCCTCCCGGCTACACCTTC
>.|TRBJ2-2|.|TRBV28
CASSLLLNTGELFF
TGTGCCAGCAGTTTACTCCTGAACACCGGGGAGCTGTTTTTT
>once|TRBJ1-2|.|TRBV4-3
CASSQDASQRGARDYGYTF
TGCGCCAGCAGCCAAGATGCTTCGCAGAGGGGCGCCAGAGACTATGGCTACACCTTC
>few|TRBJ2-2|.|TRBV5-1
CASTPGGARTGELFF
TGCGCCAGCACCCCAGGGGGGGCCCGGACCGGGGAGCTGTTTTTT
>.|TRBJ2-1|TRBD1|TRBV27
CASSLRDRGYNEQFF
TGTGCCAGCAGTCTCCGGGACAGGGGGTACAATGAGCAGTTCTTC
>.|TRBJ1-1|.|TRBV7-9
CASSLGASGATEAFF
TGTGCCAGCAGCTTAGGTGCCTCAGGGGCCACTGAAGCTTTCTTT
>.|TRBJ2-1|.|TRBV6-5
CASCLGGSEQFF
TGTGCCAGCTGCCTTGGGGGAAGTGAGCAGTTCTTC
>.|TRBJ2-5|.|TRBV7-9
CASSSGTLQETQYF
TGTGCCAGCAGCTCAGGGACACTCCAAGAGACCCAGTACTTC
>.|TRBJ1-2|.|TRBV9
CASSANRGGLNYGYTF
TGTGCCAGCAGCGCCAACCGGGGTGGGCTTAACTATGGCTACACCTTC
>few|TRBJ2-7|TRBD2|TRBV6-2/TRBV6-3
CASSYSTSGQPGWQYF
TGTGCCAGCAGTTACTCGACTAGCGGGCAGCCTGGTTGGCAGTACTTC
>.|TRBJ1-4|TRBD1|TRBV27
CASSPTDRDGEKLFF
TGTGCCAGCAGTCCTACGGACAGGGACGGTGAAAAACTGTTTTTT
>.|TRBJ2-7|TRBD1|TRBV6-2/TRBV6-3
CASSLSGTVYEQYF
TGTGCCAGCAGCCTCTCCGGGACAGTCTACGAGCAGTACTTC
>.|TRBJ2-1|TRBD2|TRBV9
CASSVASGRLGNEQFF
TGTGCCAGCAGCGTAGCTAGCGGGAGGCTCGGCAATGAGCAGTTCTTC
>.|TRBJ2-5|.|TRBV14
CASSQDKFQETQYF
TGTGCCAGCAGCCAAGACAAGTTCCAAGAGACCCAGTACTTC
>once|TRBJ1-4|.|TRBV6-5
CASSSPRGGLGEKLFF
TGTGCCAGCAGTTCCCCCCGGGGGGGATTGGGTGAAAAACTGTTTTTT
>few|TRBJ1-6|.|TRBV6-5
CASSYSGSSYNSPLHF
TGTGCCAGCAGTTACTCGGGAAGCTCCTATAATTCACCCCTCCACTTT
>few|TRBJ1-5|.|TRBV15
CATSREGGSGNQPQHF
TGTGCCACCAGCAGAGAAGGAGGGTCTGGCAATCAGCCCCAGCATTTT
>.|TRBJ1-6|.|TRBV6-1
CASSEADTASSYNSPLHF
TGTGCCAGCAGTGAAGCAGACACCGCTAGCTCCTATAATTCACCCCTCCACTTT
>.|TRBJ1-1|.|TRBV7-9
CASSLGVLTGVNTEAFF
TGTGCCAGCAGCTTAGGAGTGCTGACAGGTGTGAACACTGAAGCTTTCTTT
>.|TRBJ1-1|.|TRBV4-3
CASSQEVGRGAEAFF
TGCGCCAGCAGCCAAGAAGTCGGCAGAGGGGCTGAAGCTTTCTTT
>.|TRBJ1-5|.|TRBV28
CASSLSNRLNQPQHF
TGTGCCAGCAGTTTATCGAACAGGTTGAATCAGCCCCAGCATTTT
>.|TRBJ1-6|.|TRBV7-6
CASSLGGSPLHF
TGTGCCAGCAGCTTAGGGGGTTCACCCCTCCACTTT
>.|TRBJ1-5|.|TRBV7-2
CASSFSGGDQPQHF
TGTGCCAGCAGCTTTTCTGGGGGTGATCAGCCCCAGCATTTT
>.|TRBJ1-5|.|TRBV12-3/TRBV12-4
CASRTGHNQPQHF
TGTGCCAGCAGGACAGGTCACAATCAGCCCCAGCATTTT
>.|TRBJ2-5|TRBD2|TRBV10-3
CAISDLAVKYF
TGTGCCATCAGCGATCTAGCGGTAAAGTACTTC